This T cell receptor (beta chain) originates from a study of spatial heterogeneity in lung cancer. Across the whole study: Some 72 TRACERx patients with early, untreated non-small cell lung cancer donated samples.

This clonotype has a single count. Time point given: blood at routine non-recurrence follow-up after resection. One entry per CDR3 protein results from TCRdb running MiXCR on the 5' RACE reads. Seen here are about 41,000 distinct CDR3 sequences, 10% observed once, and the top ten hold roughly 15%. Material: PBMCs, obtained at follow-up. This TCR was sampled from a female donor with early-stage non-small cell lung cancer.

The CDR3 coding sequence is TGCAGCGCTGGACTAGTAGGAGAGACCCAGTACTTC. It specifies CSAGLVGETQYF. The chain is built from TRBV29-1 and TRBJ2-5; 7 bases are a match to TRBD2. J lost 4 bases, V lost 7 bases, and 6 bases had no gene match. This CDR3 region has 12 residues. Germline V gene sequence: CDR1 SQVTM, CDR2 ANQGSEA.